This T cell receptor (beta chain) comes out of a study of tumor-infiltrating lymphocytes in primary liver carcinoma. Study at large: Read depth, roughly 3.5 to 7.5 million productive TCRbeta reads, did not differ significantly between tissues.

Synthesis of TCR beta cDNA was carried out from 500 ng total RNA with a constant-region primer. Slightly modified ARM-PCR, run as three nested multiplex PCR rounds, produced the TCR beta libraries. TRBV1-TRBV30 forward and Cbeta reverse primers drove the first two roughly 10-cycle rounds. TCRdb re-called the multiplex PCR reads through MiXCR, storing one row per CDR3 protein. Of tens of thousands of distinct CDR3 sequences listed, over 65% were seen once; the top ten hold about 30%. The study's findings and limits: A small share of top clones, only about 7-24%, was found in all five tumor regions. Tumor-adjacent and tumor-blood pairs overlapped less than tumor region pairs did.

As regards this clonotype: Its antigen remains unidentified. An end of the junction differs from the germline gene, which may be a read error.

Co-extracting RNA and DNA was done with roughly 17-34 mg of unsorted bulk tissue as input. Each participant had primary liver carcinoma, and surgical resection was the treatment. The length of the CDR3 is 13 residues. CDR1 is SGHAT and CDR2 is FQNNGV in the germline V gene. The specimen sequenced was liver tumor tissue from sampling region 3. Regarding subset: tumor region T3, left-lateral pole. The sequence derives from a man aged 35 to 55 with primary liver carcinoma and hepatitis B virus infection. The chain joins TRBV11-2 to TRBJ2-2; possible D gene TRBD2, 5 bases. The CDR3 nucleotides read TGTGCCAGCAGCTACACGAACACCTGGGAGCTGTTTTTC. Its translation: CASSYTNTWELFF.